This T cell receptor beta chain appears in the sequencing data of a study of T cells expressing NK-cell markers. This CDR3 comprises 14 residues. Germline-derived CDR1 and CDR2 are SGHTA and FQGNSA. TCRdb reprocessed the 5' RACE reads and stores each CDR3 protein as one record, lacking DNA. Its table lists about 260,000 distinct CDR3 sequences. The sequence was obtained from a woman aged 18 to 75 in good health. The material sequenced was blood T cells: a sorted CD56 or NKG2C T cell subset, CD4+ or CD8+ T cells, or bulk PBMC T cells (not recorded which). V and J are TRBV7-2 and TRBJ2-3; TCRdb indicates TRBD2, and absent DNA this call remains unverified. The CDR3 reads CASSPTRETDTQYF.